The 6 T cell receptor beta chains presented below share a single source sample, sequenced in a study of T-cell reconstitution after alpha-beta-depleted transplantation in children. Construction of the TCRbeta library involved unique molecular identifiers. TCRdb reanalysed the PCR reads using MiXCR and keeps one entry per CDR3 protein. The sample yields roughly 590,000 distinct CDR3 sequences, around a sixth seen once. The material was PBMCs from the stem cell graft donor, obtained from the stem cell graft. These receptors were taken from a human donor who donated a stem cell graft to a child with acute myeloid leukemia.

There are a few counts of this clonotype. Here the CDR3 DNA reads TGTGCCAGCTCGCCCGCGGGACTGCCCTATGGCTACACCTTC. Its protein is CASSPAGLPYGYTF. The rearrangement joins TRBV7-2 to TRBJ1-2; D is possibly TRBD1 (5 bases). The CDR3 runs 14 residues. V lost 8 bases and J lost 4, with 17 bases in between. CDR1 and CDR2 (germline): SGHTA, FQGNSA.

This clonotype was observed a handful of times. The chain links TRBV30 to TRBJ1-5; D is uncertain. Germline CDR1 is GTSNPN and CDR2 is SVGIG (reference sequence). The CDR3 spans 16 residues. V was shortened by 0 bases and J by 4 bases, with 16 bases between the two germline ends. CDR3 protein: CAWSVGVSAANQPQHF. CDR3 nucleotides: TGTGCCTGGAGTGTAGGAGTCAGTGCTGCTAATCAGCCCCAGCATTTT.

This clonotype was detected many times. V is TRBV20-1 and J is TRBJ2-7; no clear D. The CDR3 is made up of 15 amino acids. Germline values: CDR1 DFQATT, CDR2 SNEGSKA (reference sequence). Trimming removed 0 bases from V and 1 base from J, with 13 bases in between. Here the CDR3 DNA reads TGCAGTGCTAGAGATTCGGGCGGTGATTCCTACGAGCAGTACTTC. It translates to CSARDSGGDSYEQYF.

This clonotype was detected once. The chain joins TRBV7-2 to TRBJ2-3; D unresolved. Trimming stripped 1 base from V and 3 bases from J, with 11 bases between. Germline loops: CDR1 SGHTA, CDR2 FQGNSA. The CDR3 consists of 15 residues. CDR3 coding DNA: TGTGCCAGCAGCTTAGATCCTACGATAACAGATACGCAGTATTTT. Protein: CASSLDPTITDTQYF.

This clonotype showed up just a few times. The chain has TRBV7-9 and TRBJ2-7; no definite D call. This CDR3 has 12 amino acids. V lost 5 bases and J lost 2, with 7 bases in between. Germline-derived CDR1 and CDR2 are SEHNR and FQNEAQ (reference sequence). The CDR3 spells CASSQHTYEQYV. The CDR3, as DNA: TGTGCCAGCAGCCAACATACCTACGAGCAGTACGTC.

The V call is TRBV11-1, the J call TRBJ2-2, with D possibly being TRBD2 (5 bases). Germline V CDR1 and CDR2: SGHAT, FQDESV (reference sequence). V was cut by 5 bases and J by 3 bases, with 13 bases left in between. This CDR3 is 15 amino acids long. The CDR3 DNA reads as TGTGCCAGCAGCCCCTCCGTCGGGGACACCGGGGAGCTGTTTTTT. Amino acid sequence: CASSPSVGDTGELFF.